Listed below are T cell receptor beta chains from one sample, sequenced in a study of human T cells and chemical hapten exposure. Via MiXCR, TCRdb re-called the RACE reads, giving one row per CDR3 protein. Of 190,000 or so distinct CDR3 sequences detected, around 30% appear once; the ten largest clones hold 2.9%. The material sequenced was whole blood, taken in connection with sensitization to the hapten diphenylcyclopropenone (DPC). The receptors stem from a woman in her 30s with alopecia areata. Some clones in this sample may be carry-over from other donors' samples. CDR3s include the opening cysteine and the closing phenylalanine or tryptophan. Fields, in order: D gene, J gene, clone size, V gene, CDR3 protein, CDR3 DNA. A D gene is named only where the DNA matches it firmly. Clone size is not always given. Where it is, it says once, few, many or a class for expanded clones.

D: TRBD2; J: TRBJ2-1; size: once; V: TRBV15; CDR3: CATSRDSGTRGGEQFF; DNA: TGTGCCACCAGCAGAGATAGTGGGACTAGAGGGGGGGAGCAGTTCTTC
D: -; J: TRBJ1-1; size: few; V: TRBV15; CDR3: CATSIQKNTEAFF; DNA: TGTGCCACCAGCATCCAGAAGAACACTGAAGCTTTCTTT
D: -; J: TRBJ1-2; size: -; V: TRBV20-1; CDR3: CSARDPIDRRSYGYTF; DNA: TGCAGTGCTAGAGATCCAATCGACCGGAGATCCTATGGCTACACCTTC
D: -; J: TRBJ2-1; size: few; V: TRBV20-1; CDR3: CSARGGASSYNEQFF; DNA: TGCAGTGCTAGAGGAGGCGCTAGCTCCTACAATGAGCAGTTCTTC
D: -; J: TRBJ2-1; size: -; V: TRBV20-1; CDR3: CSARDPALGEQFF; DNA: TGCAGTGCTAGAGATCCCGCGTTGGGTGAGCAGTTCTTC
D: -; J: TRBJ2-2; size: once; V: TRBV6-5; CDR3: CASSSWDILSGELFF; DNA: TGTGCCAGCAGTTCCTGGGACATTCTCTCCGGGGAGCTGTTTTTT
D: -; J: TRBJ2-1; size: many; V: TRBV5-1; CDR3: CASSLDPSGVRFF; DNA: TGCGCCAGCAGCTTGGACCCCTCGGGGGTGCGGTTCTTC
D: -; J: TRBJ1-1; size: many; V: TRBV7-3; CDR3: CASSRDGTRRAEAFF; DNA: TGTGCCAGCAGCCGAGATGGGACACGCCGGGCTGAAGCTTTCTTT
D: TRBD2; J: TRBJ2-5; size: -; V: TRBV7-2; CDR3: CASSSGTRKWETQYF; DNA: TGTGCCAGCAGCTCAGGGACTAGGAAGTGGGAGACCCAGTACTTC
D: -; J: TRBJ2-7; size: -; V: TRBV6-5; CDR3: CASSYRAGVWGPSYEQYF; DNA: TGTGCCAGCAGTTACCGCGCTGGGGTTTGGGGCCCATCCTACGAGCAGTACTTC
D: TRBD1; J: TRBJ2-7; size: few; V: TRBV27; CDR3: CASSTDRDRTYEQYF; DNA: TGTGCCAGCAGTACTGACCGGGACAGGACCTACGAGCAGTACTTC
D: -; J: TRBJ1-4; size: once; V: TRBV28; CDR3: CASSLLGEKLFF; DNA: TGTGCCAGCAGTTTATTGGGGGAAAAACTGTTTTTT
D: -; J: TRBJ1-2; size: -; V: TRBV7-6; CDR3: CASSLGTELGYTF; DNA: TGTGCCAGCAGCTTAGGAACGGAACTTGGCTACACCTTC
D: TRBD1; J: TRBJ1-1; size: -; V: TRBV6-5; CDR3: CASRDRVGPRNTEAFF; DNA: TGTGCCAGCAGAGACAGGGTGGGCCCACGGAACACTGAAGCTTTCTTT
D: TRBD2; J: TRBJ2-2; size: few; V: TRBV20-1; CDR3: CSARALAGNTGELFF; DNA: TGCAGTGCTAGGGCGTTAGCGGGGAACACCGGGGAGCTGTTTTTT
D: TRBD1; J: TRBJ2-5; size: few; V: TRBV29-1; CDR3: CSVRQGGETQYF; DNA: TGCAGCGTCCGACAGGGGGGAGAGACCCAGTACTTC
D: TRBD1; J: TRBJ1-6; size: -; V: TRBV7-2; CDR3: CASSSTGTGGSPLHF; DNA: TGTGCCAGCAGCTCCACCGGGACAGGGGGTTCACCCCTCCACTTT
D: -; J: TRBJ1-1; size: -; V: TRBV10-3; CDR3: CAISNPVGSPVAFF; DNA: TGTGCCATCAGTAACCCCGTGGGGTCGCCGGTGGCTTTCTTT
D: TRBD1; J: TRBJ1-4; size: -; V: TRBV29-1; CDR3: CSVTTGITEKLFF; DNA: TGCAGCGTTACGACAGGGATCACTGAAAAACTGTTTTTT
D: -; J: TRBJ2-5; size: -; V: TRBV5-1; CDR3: CASSLEVGGGETQYF; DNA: TGCGCCAGCAGCTTGGAGGTCGGCGGCGGGGAGACCCAGTACTTC
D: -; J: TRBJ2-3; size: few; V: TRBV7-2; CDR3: CASTPAGIRTDTQYF; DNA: TGTGCCAGCACCCCGGCAGGGATCCGCACAGATACGCAGTATTTT
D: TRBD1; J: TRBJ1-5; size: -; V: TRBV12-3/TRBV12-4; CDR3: CASRFGQGGSNQPQHF; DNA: TGTGCCAGCAGATTTGGACAGGGAGGTAGCAATCAGCCCCAGCATTTT
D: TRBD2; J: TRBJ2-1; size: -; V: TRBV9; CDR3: CASSADRFKREGNEQFF; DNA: TGTGCCAGCAGCGCCGACAGGTTTAAGCGGGAGGGCAATGAGCAGTTCTTC
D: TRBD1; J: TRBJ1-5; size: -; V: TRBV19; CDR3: CASAQTGQTQPQHF; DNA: TGTGCCAGTGCACAGACAGGGCAAACACAGCCCCAGCATTTT
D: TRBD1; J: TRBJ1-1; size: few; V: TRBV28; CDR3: CASRVQGAPEAFF; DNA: TGTGCCAGCAGGGTACAGGGGGCCCCTGAAGCTTTCTTT
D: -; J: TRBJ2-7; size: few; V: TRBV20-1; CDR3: CSAREPGPSPIYEQYF; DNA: TGCAGTGCTAGAGAGCCGGGACCATCCCCGATCTACGAGCAGTACTTC
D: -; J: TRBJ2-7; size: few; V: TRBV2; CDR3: CASSQGTYEQYF; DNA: TGTGCCAGCAGTCAGGGGACCTACGAGCAGTACTTC
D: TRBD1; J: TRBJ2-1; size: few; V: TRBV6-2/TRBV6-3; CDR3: CASSSLPGQGIGSYNEQFF; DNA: TGTGCCAGCAGTTCCCTACCGGGACAGGGTATAGGGTCCTACAATGAGCAGTTCTTC
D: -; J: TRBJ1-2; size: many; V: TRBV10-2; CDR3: CASSDPGLNRSYGYTF; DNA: TGCGCCAGCAGTGATCCGGGACTCAACCGGAGCTATGGCTACACCTTC
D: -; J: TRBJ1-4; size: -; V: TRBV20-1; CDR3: CSASRGEGEKLFF; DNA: TGCAGTGCTAGTCGGGGGGAAGGGGAAAAACTGTTTTTT
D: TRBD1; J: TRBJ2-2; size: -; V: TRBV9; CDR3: CASRGQVNTGELFF; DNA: TGTGCCAGCCGGGGACAGGTTAACACCGGGGAGCTGTTTTTT
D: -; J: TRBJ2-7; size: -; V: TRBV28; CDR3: CASSSSPRGASEQYF; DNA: TGTGCCAGCAGTTCGTCCCCCAGAGGGGCTAGCGAGCAGTACTTC
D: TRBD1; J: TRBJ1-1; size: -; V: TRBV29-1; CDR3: CSVETGQLNTEAFF; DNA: TGCAGCGTTGAAACGGGACAGCTGAACACTGAAGCTTTCTTT
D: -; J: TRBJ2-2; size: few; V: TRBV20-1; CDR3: CSAESLRRQAGELFF; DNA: TGCAGTGCCGAATCCCTGAGGAGGCAGGCCGGGGAGCTGTTTTTT